Below, one TCR beta chain is given with its context. This clonotype was recorded at least ten times. It has no known antigen specificity. Per-base quality was not reported, and no clone a single base away is much larger than it. Ficoll-Paque density gradient centrifugation was the method used to isolate PBMCs. From the cysteine through the phenylalanine, the CDR3 covers 15 amino acids. The only DNA kept is the CDR3, 45 bases in frame from the first base. CDR1 and CDR2 were assigned from the germline V gene as SGHTA and FQGNSA. V lost 1 base and J lost 7 bases, and the count of bases not matched to a germline gene is 2. The sample was run on an Illumina NovaSeq 6000. cDNA libraries for TCRalpha and TCRbeta were prepared by 5'RACE using constant-segment primers, with sample barcodes and unique molecular identifiers added. RNA was extracted from every sample with Trizol reagent. Amplification of the libraries took two PCR steps, and the second step added a second sample barcode plus Illumina TruSeq adapters. The libraries were sequenced on an Illumina NovaSeq using 2 x 150 bp paired-end reads. On the authors' methods: Demultiplexing of reads and collapsing into UMI-guided consensus sequences were performed with migec v1.2.7. With mixcr v2.1.11, UMI consensuses were aligned to TRA and TRB V and J templates and assembled into clonotypes. A clonotype was counted as expanded or contracted only if both edgeR and NoisET called the change significant, with noise models trained on biological replicates. For edgeR calls, the thresholds were a false discovery rate-adjusted p below 0.01 and a log2 fold-change of 1. As an exploratory analysis of dynamics, max-normalized trajectories of the 1000 most abundant clonotypes were examined by PCA with hierarchical clustering. Separately sequenced CD4+ and CD8+ repertoires were used to assign a CD4 or CD8 phenotype to each responding clone. The public reads were run again by TCRdb, first through fastp at Q25 and then through MiXCR, and only productive beta chains were kept. Rows are unified per CDR3 protein, each entry keeping the most common DNA and genes. TCRdb, not the original authors, processed these V and J calls. The sample contains about 440,000 distinct CDR3 sequences, 20% of them found a single time. Clones ranked in the top ten supply 8.4% of the sample.

The data belong to a study of T-cell memory formation after mild COVID-19 (dated by TCRdb to 2020 to 2023). A note on the overall study: TCR sequence clusters from the two donors were found to be largely donor specific. Two young, previously healthy adult volunteers made up the cohort, one male and one female. Longitudinal TCRalpha and TCRbeta repertoire sequencing tracked T-cell clones expanding and contracting after mild COVID-19 in two donors. Beyond this particular receptor, the publication reports: Contracting CD4+ clones appeared mostly in the CM and EM memory subsets, whereas CD8+ clones were enriched in EMRA. The detection of some responding clones in pre-infection memory suggests that pre-existing cross-reactive memory T cells joined the SARS-CoV-2 response. The second-wave clones that peaked on day 37 were not confirmed to be SARS-CoV-2 specific. Clones that contracted from day 15 to 85 showed balanced CD4/CD8 phenotypes, whereas a second wave of clones that expanded from day 15 to 37 leaned towards CD4+. Only two mild cases were covered in the study, and larger cohorts including severe cases with pre-infection samples were considered necessary.

The source is an adult woman who had mild COVID-19 (a few samples of this study predate the infection). The sample titles of this study are shuffled in the database, so cell type and time point are left out; the donor was told from shared clones. The rearranged segments are TRBV7-2 and TRBJ2-1, with 12 central nucleotides matching TRBD2. The sequencing sample was made of PBMCs or a T cell subset sorted from them (not recorded which). The DNA sequence is given as TGTGCCAGCAGCTTAGGACTAGCGGGAGTTAATGAGCAGTTCTTC. Translated, it reads CASSLGLAGVNEQFF. When the CDR3 is completed using the reference TRBV7-2 and TRBJ2-1 genes on either side, the full variable domain is GAGVSQSPSNKVTEKGKDVELRCDPISGHTALYWYRQSLGQGLEFLIYFQGNSAPDKSGLPSDRFSAERTGGSVSTLTIQRTQQEDSAVYLCASSLGLAGVNEQFFGPGTRLTVL.